A selection of T cell receptor beta chains follows, all from one sample in a study of Ad26.COV2.S vaccination and SARS-CoV-2 variants. The method was immunoSEQ multiplex PCR; TCRdb's version includes in-frame clones alone and lacks a portion of them. The sample has about 680,000 clones, 80% to 90% seen once. The sample was peripheral blood, taken in a trial of Ad26.COV2.S vaccine versus placebo. The receptors here all came from a person aged 18-60 years who received the Ad26.COV2.S COVID-19 vaccine or a placebo. Each CDR3 is given with its conserved first and last residue. The order of the fields is D gene, V gene, clone size, J gene, CDR3 DNA, CDR3 protein. D genes are given only for firm matches. Rows give clone size only sometimes, using once, few, many, or a class for an expanded clone.

D: NA; V: TRBV6-1; size: NA; J: TRBJ1-1; DNA: TGTGCCAGCAGTGAAGGAGGCAGCTCTGAAGCTTTCTTT; CDR3: CASSEGGSSEAFF
D: TRBD1; V: TRBV10-1; size: NA; J: TRBJ1-6; DNA: TGCGCCAGCAGTCACAGGGGATTGAATTCACCCCTCCACTTT; CDR3: CASSHRGLNSPLHF
D: NA; V: TRBV19; size: NA; J: TRBJ2-6; DNA: TGTGCCAGTAGCGTAGCAAGCTCTGGGGCCAACGTCCTGACTTTC; CDR3: CASSVASSGANVLTF
D: TRBD2; V: TRBV7-9; size: NA; J: TRBJ2-2; DNA: TGTGCCAGCAGCTTAATTGGCGTAGCGGGCTCCGCGAACACCGGGGAGCTGTTTTTT; CDR3: CASSLIGVAGSANTGELFF
D: TRBD1; V: TRBV5-8; size: NA; J: TRBJ1-5; DNA: TGTGCCAGCAGCTTGTGGCAGGGGGCTAATCAGCCCCAGCATTTT; CDR3: CASSLWQGANQPQHF
D: TRBD2; V: TRBV7-6; size: NA; J: TRBJ2-1; DNA: TGTGCCAGCAGCCCTACGGGACTAGCGGGATACAATGAGCAGTTCTTC; CDR3: CASSPTGLAGYNEQFF
D: TRBD2; V: TRBV19; size: NA; J: TRBJ2-7; DNA: TGTGCCAGTAGACTAGCGGGAGACTACGAGCAGTACTTC; CDR3: CASRLAGDYEQYF
D: NA; V: TRBV7-7; size: few; J: TRBJ1-1; DNA: TGTGCCAGCAGCTCCGGACGGAGTGAAGCTTTCTTT; CDR3: CASSSGRSEAFF
D: NA; V: TRBV7-2; size: NA; J: TRBJ1-1; DNA: TGTGCCAGCAGCCCCGGACAGCGGCTTACGGCTTTCTTT; CDR3: CASSPGQRLTAFF
D: TRBD2; V: TRBV7-2; size: NA; J: TRBJ2-1; DNA: TGTGCCAGCAGCTTATGGACTAGCGGGGACAATGAGCAGTTCTTC; CDR3: CASSLWTSGDNEQFF
D: NA; V: TRBV18; size: NA; J: TRBJ2-6; DNA: TGTGCCAGCTCACCAAGTCAGTCTGGGGCCAACGTCCTGACTTTC; CDR3: CASSPSQSGANVLTF
D: NA; V: TRBV2; size: NA; J: TRBJ2-5; DNA: TGTGCCAGTAAACTAGGAGAGGGGGAGACCCAGTACTTC; CDR3: CASKLGEGETQYF
D: NA; V: TRBV10-3; size: NA; J: TRBJ1-1; DNA: TGTGCCATCGAAAGGGACTTCGGGGACACTGAAGCTTTCTTT; CDR3: CAIERDFGDTEAFF
D: NA; V: TRBV10-3; size: NA; J: TRBJ2-1; DNA: TGTGCCATCAGTGAGGTAAACAATGAGCAGTTCTTC; CDR3: CAISEVNNEQFF
D: NA; V: TRBV14; size: NA; J: TRBJ2-1; DNA: TGTGCCAGCAGCCACTCCTCATCTGCCGGGTCCTACAATGAGCAGTTCTTC; CDR3: CASSHSSSAGSYNEQFF
D: NA; V: TRBV3-1/TRBV3-2; size: NA; J: TRBJ1-5; DNA: TGTGCCAGCAGCCAAACGATATATAGCAATCAGCCCCAGCATTTT; CDR3: CASSQTIYSNQPQHF
D: TRBD2; V: TRBV13; size: NA; J: TRBJ2-5; DNA: TGTGCCAGCACCTCCCGGATAGCGGGAGGAGAGACCCAGTACTTC; CDR3: CASTSRIAGGETQYF
D: NA; V: TRBV4-2; size: NA; J: TRBJ2-1; DNA: TGTGCCAGCAGCCAAGATGGCAATGAGCAGTTCTTC; CDR3: CASSQDGNEQFF
D: NA; V: TRBV25-1; size: NA; J: TRBJ2-7; DNA: TGTGCCAGCAGTGTGGGCCTAGGGAACTACGAGCAGTACTTC; CDR3: CASSVGLGNYEQYF
D: NA; V: TRBV7-3; size: NA; J: TRBJ2-4; DNA: TGTGCCAGCAGCTTGGACGGCGACATTCAGTACTTC; CDR3: CASSLDGDIQYF
D: TRBD2; V: TRBV5-1; size: NA; J: TRBJ2-1; DNA: TGCGCCAGCAGCTTGGCCGGGGGACTAGCTTACAATGAGCAGTTCTTC; CDR3: CASSLAGGLAYNEQFF
D: NA; V: TRBV29-1; size: NA; J: TRBJ2-2; DNA: TGCAGCGCCCGCCGAGGGGGGCTTAACACCGGGGAGCTGTTTTTT; CDR3: CSARRGGLNTGELFF
D: NA; V: TRBV5-5; size: few; J: TRBJ2-7; DNA: TGTGCCAGCAGCTTGAGCATGGGACCGGGCGAGCAGTACTTC; CDR3: CASSLSMGPGEQYF
D: TRBD1; V: TRBV24-1; size: NA; J: TRBJ2-7; DNA: TGTGCCACCAGTTCGGGACAGCCCTTCGAGCAGTACTTC; CDR3: CATSSGQPFEQYF
D: TRBD2; V: TRBV6-5; size: NA; J: TRBJ2-1; DNA: TGTGCCAGCAGTTACTCCGCGGGGGGAACCTACAATGAGCAGTTCTTC; CDR3: CASSYSAGGTYNEQFF
D: TRBD1; V: TRBV5-1; size: NA; J: TRBJ1-6; DNA: TGCGCCAGCCAGGGGGCTGGATTTAATTCACCCCTCCACTTT; CDR3: CASQGAGFNSPLHF
D: TRBD1; V: TRBV10-3; size: NA; J: TRBJ1-2; DNA: TGTGCCATCGGTTATCCGGGACAGGCTAACTATGGCTACACCTTC; CDR3: CAIGYPGQANYGYTF
D: NA; V: TRBV15; size: NA; J: TRBJ2-5; DNA: TGTGCCACCAGCCCTCGAGGCCCAGAGACCCAGTACTTC; CDR3: CATSPRGPETQYF
D: TRBD1; V: TRBV7-3; size: NA; J: TRBJ2-1; DNA: TGTGCCAGCAGCTTATCGCAGGGGGCGCTTAAGAATGAGCAGTTCTTC; CDR3: CASSLSQGALKNEQFF
D: TRBD1; V: TRBV7-9; size: NA; J: TRBJ1-2; DNA: TGTGCCAGCAGCCGGGACAGGACTTATGGCTACACCTTC; CDR3: CASSRDRTYGYTF
D: TRBD1; V: TRBV7-9; size: NA; J: TRBJ1-4; DNA: TGTGCCAGCAGCTTAAAGGGGGCCGAAAAACTGTTTTTT; CDR3: CASSLKGAEKLFF
D: NA; V: TRBV11-3; size: NA; J: TRBJ2-7; DNA: TGTGCCAGCAGCTTAGGTCCGGGGACAGCGGGCTCCTACGAGCAGTACTTC; CDR3: CASSLGPGTAGSYEQYF
D: NA; V: TRBV2; size: NA; J: TRBJ2-1; DNA: TGTGCCAGCAGTATGTACTCGACGGTCAATGAGCAGTTCTTC; CDR3: CASSMYSTVNEQFF
D: NA; V: TRBV27; size: NA; J: TRBJ2-3; DNA: TGTGCCAGCAGGCCACCCCCCGGGCCGGGGCCGCGCTGGACAGATACGCAGTATTTT; CDR3: CASRPPPGPGPRWTDTQYF
D: NA; V: TRBV7-8; size: NA; J: TRBJ2-7; DNA: TGTGCCAGCAGCACTGGGTTATCCCCCTACGAGCAGTACTTC; CDR3: CASSTGLSPYEQYF
D: NA; V: TRBV6-2/TRBV6-3; size: NA; J: TRBJ2-7; DNA: TGTGCCAGCAGCCCCCCCCGGCAGATTGCCTACGAGCAGTACTTC; CDR3: CASSPPRQIAYEQYF
D: TRBD2; V: TRBV7-8; size: NA; J: TRBJ2-1; DNA: TGTGCCAGCAGCTTAACGGGGGGGCCCTACAATGAGCAGTTCTTC; CDR3: CASSLTGGPYNEQFF
D: TRBD1; V: TRBV6-2/TRBV6-3; size: NA; J: TRBJ1-1; DNA: TGTGCCAGCAGCCGCGGACAGGCAAGGGGGAACACTGAAGCTTTCTTT; CDR3: CASSRGQARGNTEAFF